This is a list of T cell receptor beta chains from one sample in a study of neurological immune-mediated disorders. From the 5' RACE reads, TCRdb called clonotypes with MiXCR, one entry per CDR3 protein. The sample carries 30,000 to 35,000 distinct CDR3 sequences, under 30% recorded once. The specimen was CD4+ T cells from blood. The source of these receptors is a man aged 45-65 years with HTLV-1-associated myelopathy (HAM/TSP). Both conserved end residues are trimmed from each CDR3.

TRBJ2-6	TRBV29-1	SVVGTSGANVLT
TRBJ1-5	TRBV7-2	ASSTQGYTNQPQH
TRBJ2-1	TRBV29-1	SVTRDGNNEQF
TRBJ2-2	TRBV7-9	ASTPGLARTGELF
TRBJ1-5	TRBV12-3/TRBV12-4	ASSSAGNQPQH
TRBJ2-1	TRBV7-6	ASSSTGTKF
TRBJ2-7	TRBV20-1	SANGLAGEQY
TRBJ1-2	TRBV2	ASSGPGKNYGYT
TRBJ2-7	TRBV6-1	ASKGTDHEQY
TRBJ1-1	TRBV18	ASSQQTGRTEAF
TRBJ1-1	TRBV9	ASSSGTGTSEAF
TRBJ1-6	TRBV2	ASISGTANSPLH
TRBJ2-1	TRBV5-1	ASSLVGEPSYNEQF
TRBJ1-1	TRBV20-1	SGGQTNTEAF
TRBJ1-6	TRBV10-3	AISESGGVGSPLH
TRBJ2-1	TRBV20-1	SARFGQSTGEQF
TRBJ2-2	TRBV20-1	SARGLPSTGELF
TRBJ2-1	TRBV3-1	ASSHSGRTNEQF
TRBJ2-1	TRBV6-6	ASSYSTGNEQF
TRBJ2-2	TRBV5-1	ASQGQGINTGELF
TRBJ1-1	TRBV3-1	ASSPDRAEAF
TRBJ2-7	TRBV6-5	ASSYSGGSRYSYEQY
TRBJ1-5	TRBV20-1	SARQGPDQPQH
TRBJ2-1	TRBV5-5	ASSDGGAPTVHEQF
TRBJ2-7	TRBV5-6	ASSLAGAQAYEQY
TRBJ1-4	TRBV10-2	ASSESFIGTANEKLF
TRBJ1-2	TRBV5-1	ASSFYICSAHSLSGYT
TRBJ1-6	TRBV20-1	SAREGTGARRNSPLH
TRBJ2-7	TRBV5-1	ASSLFSPGQGRLYEQY
TRBJ1-2	TRBV29-1	SVPRGLLGGYT
TRBJ2-2	TRBV5-6	ASSPGVGSSREELF
TRBJ2-7	TRBV5-6	ASSQDLSYEQY
TRBJ2-5	TRBV9	ASSVSPVAEETQY
TRBJ2-7	TRBV18	ASSPRTSGAYEQY
TRBJ1-1	TRBV5-5	ASSSSGQGFTEAF
TRBJ2-1	TRBV29-1	SVRGAGDNEQF
TRBJ2-7	TRBV2	ASVLSGTGA
TRBJ1-3	TRBV12-3/TRBV12-4	ASSFLLGNTIY
TRBJ1-3	TRBV5-5	ASSLAGLQGNTIY
TRBJ1-6	TRBV13	ASSNRARTSPLH
TRBJ2-5	TRBV20-1	SARDLAGGRETQY
TRBJ2-1	TRBV9	ASSVHLETELYNEQF
TRBJ1-2	TRBV4-1	ASSQDPTGIWGYT
TRBJ1-1	TRBV10-3	AIAGTGGREAF
TRBJ1-2	TRBV5-4	ASSADSNGYT
TRBJ2-1	TRBV5-1	ASSSLSGRGYNEQF
TRBJ2-1	TRBV5-1	ASSMGSGMVNEQF
TRBJ1-1	TRBV29-1	SVGQGHTEAF
TRBJ1-1	TRBV3-1	ASSQDRQAEAF
TRBJ2-2	TRBV18	ASSPGVPTGELF
TRBJ1-1	TRBV5-1	ASSQGTANTEAF
TRBJ1-1	TRBV10-3	AIRGTGGNTEAF
TRBJ2-7	TRBV7-2	ASSRGTSGLLLSSYEQY
TRBJ2-2	TRBV10-3	AISPVGDTGELF
TRBJ1-3	TRBV20-1	SARSGTSGNTIY